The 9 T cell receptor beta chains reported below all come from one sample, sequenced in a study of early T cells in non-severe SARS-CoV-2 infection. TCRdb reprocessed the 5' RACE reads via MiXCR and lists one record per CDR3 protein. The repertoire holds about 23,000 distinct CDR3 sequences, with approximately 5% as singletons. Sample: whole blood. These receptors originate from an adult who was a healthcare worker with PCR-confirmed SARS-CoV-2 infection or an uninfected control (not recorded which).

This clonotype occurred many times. The DNA of the CDR3 is TGTGCCAGCAGCACTGATTCGCGGAGCTCCTACAATGAGCAGTTCTTC. Protein product: CASSTDSRSSYNEQFF. The chain carries TRBV7-3 and TRBJ2-1, with D uncertain. The CDR3 runs 16 residues. The germline V and J ends were trimmed by 5 bases and 0 bases, with 14 bases remaining between them. The germline V gene encodes CDR1 SGHTA and CDR2 FQGTGA.

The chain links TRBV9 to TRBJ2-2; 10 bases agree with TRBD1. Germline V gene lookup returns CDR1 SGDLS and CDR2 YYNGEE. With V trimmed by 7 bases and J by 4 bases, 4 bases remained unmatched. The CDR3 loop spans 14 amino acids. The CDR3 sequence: CASGRTGGTGELFF. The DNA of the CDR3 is TGTGCCAGCGGTCGGACAGGGGGCACCGGGGAGCTGTTTTTT.

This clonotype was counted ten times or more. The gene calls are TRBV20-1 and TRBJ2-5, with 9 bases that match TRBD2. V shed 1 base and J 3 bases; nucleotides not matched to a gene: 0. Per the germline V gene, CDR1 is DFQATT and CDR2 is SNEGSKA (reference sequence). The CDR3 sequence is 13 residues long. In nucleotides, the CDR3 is TGCAGTGCTAGAGTAGCGGGGGAAGAGACCCAGTACTTC. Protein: CSARVAGEETQYF.

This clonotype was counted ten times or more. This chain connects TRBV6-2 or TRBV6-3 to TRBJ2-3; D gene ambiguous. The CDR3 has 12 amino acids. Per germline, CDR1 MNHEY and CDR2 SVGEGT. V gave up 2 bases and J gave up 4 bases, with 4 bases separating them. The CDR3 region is CASSYAADTQYF. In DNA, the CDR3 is TGTGCCAGCAGTTACGCGGCAGATACGCAGTATTTT.

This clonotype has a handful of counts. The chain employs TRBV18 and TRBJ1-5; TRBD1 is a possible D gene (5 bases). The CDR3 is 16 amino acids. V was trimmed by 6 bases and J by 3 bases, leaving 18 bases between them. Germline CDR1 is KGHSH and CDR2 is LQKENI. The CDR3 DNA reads TGTGCCAGCTCCCGTCGCAGGGCGGATTTCAATCAGCCCCAGCATTTT. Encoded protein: CASSRRRADFNQPQHF.

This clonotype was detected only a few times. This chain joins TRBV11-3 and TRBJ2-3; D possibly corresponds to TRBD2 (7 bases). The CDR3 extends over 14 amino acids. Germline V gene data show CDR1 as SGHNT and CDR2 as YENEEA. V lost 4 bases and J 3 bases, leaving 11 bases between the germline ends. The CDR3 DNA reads TGTGCCAGCAGCTCAAGGGGGGGAACAGATACGCAGTATTTT. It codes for CASSSRGGTDTQYF.

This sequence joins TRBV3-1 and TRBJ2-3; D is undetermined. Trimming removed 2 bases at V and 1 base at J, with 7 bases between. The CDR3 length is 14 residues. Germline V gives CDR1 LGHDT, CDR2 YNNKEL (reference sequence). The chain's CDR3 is CASSQSGGTDTQYF. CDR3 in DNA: TGTGCCAGCAGCCAAAGTGGTGGCACAGATACGCAGTATTTT.

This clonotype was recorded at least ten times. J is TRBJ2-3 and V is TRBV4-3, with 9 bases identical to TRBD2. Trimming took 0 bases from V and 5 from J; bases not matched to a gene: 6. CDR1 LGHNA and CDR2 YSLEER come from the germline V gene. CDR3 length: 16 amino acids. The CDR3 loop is CASSQDGAGGLDTQYF. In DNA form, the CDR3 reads TGCGCCAGCAGCCAAGATGGGGCGGGGGGGCTAGATACGCAGTATTTT.

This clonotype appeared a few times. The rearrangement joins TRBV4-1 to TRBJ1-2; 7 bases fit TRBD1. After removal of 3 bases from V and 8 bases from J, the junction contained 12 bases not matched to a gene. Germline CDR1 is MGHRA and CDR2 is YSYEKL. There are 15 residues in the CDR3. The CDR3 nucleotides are TGCGCCAGCAGCCACGAAGACAGGGAATTTTCGGGCTACACCTTC. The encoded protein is CASSHEDREFSGYTF.